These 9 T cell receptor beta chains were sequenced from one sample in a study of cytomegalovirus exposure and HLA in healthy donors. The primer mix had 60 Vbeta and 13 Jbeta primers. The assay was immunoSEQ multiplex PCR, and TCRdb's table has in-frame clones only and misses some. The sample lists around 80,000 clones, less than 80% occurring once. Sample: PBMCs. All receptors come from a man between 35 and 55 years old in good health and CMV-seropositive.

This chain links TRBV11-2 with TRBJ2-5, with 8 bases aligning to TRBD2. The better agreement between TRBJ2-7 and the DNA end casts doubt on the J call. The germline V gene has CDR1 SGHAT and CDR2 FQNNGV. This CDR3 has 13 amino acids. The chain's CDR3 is CASSPGGAYEQYF. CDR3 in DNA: TGTGCCAGCAGCCCCGGGGGGGCGTACGAGCAGTACTTC.

CDR3 in amino acids: CAWSQRQDYGYTF. The DNA for the CDR3 is TGTGCCTGGAGTCAAAGGCAGGACTATGGCTACACCTTC. The gene calls are TRBV30 and TRBJ1-2; D not certain. Germline V gene lookup returns CDR1 GTSNPN and CDR2 SVGIG (reference sequence). There are 13 residues in the CDR3. Deletions cut 2 bases from V and 3 bases from J, with 10 bases between.

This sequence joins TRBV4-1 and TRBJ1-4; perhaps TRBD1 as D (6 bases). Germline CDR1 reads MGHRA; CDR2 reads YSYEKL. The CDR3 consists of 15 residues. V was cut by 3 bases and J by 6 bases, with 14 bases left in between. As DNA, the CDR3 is TGCGCCAGCAGCCAGGCCGGGACATCCTATGAAAAACTGTTTTTT. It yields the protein CASSQAGTSYEKLFF.

The CDR3 here is CASSVVAGAVFQETQYF. The CDR3, as DNA: TGTGCCAGCAGCGTAGTAGCGGGGGCCGTTTTCCAAGAGACCCAGTACTTC. This sequence joins TRBV9 and TRBJ2-5; 9 bases agree with TRBD2. This CDR3 has 17 amino acids. The ends lost 0 bases at V and 1 base at J; junction bases unmatched: 7. CDR1 and CDR2 (germline): SGDLS, YYNGEE.

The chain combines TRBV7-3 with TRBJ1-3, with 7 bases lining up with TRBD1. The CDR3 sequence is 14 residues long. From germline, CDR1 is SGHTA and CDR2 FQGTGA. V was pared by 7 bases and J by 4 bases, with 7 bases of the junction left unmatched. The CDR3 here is CASILGDRGNTIYF. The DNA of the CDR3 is TGTGCCAGCATCCTCGGGGACAGAGGAAACACCATATATTTT.

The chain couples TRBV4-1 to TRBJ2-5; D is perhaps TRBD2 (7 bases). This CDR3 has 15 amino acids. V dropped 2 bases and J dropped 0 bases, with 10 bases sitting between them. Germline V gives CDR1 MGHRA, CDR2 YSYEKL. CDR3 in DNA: TGCGCCAGCAGCCAAACGGGGGGCAACCAAGAGACCCAGTACTTC. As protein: CASSQTGGNQETQYF.

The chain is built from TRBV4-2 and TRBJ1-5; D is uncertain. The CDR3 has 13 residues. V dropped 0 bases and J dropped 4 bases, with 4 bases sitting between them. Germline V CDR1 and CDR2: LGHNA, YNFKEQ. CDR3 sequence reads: CASSQDLNQPQHF. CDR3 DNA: TGTGCCAGCAGCCAAGACTTAAATCAGCCCCAGCATTTT.

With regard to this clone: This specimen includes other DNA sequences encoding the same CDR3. For the CDR3, the DNA is TGCGCCAGCAGCTCCGGGACAGGAGATGAAAAACTGTTTTTT. Protein sequence: CASSSGTGDEKLFF. The rearrangement uses TRBV5-1 and TRBJ1-4, with TRBD1 matching 8 bases. V was pared by 3 bases and J by 6 bases, with 4 bases of the junction left unmatched. The CDR3 has 14 amino acids. Per germline, CDR1 SGHRS and CDR2 YFSETQ.

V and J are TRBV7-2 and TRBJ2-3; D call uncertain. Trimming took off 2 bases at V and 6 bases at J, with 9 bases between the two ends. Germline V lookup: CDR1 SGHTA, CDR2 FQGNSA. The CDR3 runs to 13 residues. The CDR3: CASSLNFADTQYF. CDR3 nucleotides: TGTGCCAGCAGCTTAAACTTCGCGGATACGCAGTATTTT.